This T cell receptor beta chain was captured in a study of radiation and T cells in renal cell carcinoma. As for the study in general: Nephrectomy followed 15 Gy stereotactic body radiation by 4 weeks. The study, taken as a whole, reports: From baseline, blood top tumor clonotypes peaked at 2 weeks post-radiation.

The germline V and J ends were trimmed by 7 bases and 5 bases, with 14 bases remaining between them. Germline values: CDR1 SNHLY, CDR2 FYNNEI. The CDR3 consists of 14 residues. Time point denoted: blood 2 weeks post-SBRT. Treatment in this sample: 15 Gy SBRT to primary tumor, nephrectomy 4 weeks later. Clear cell pathology was present in this patient's renal cell carcinoma. The assay was immunoSEQ multiplex PCR, and TCRdb's table has in-frame clones only and misses some. The sample shows approximately 75,000 clones, 82% of them seen only once. This clone has only one observation. Its antigen remains unknown.

This material consisted of blood, taken from a patient whose treatment included radiotherapy and nephrectomy. This TCR derives from a man in his 60s with renal cell carcinoma. The chain links TRBV2 to TRBJ1-4; tentative D call: TRBD1 (5 bases). The CDR3 nucleotides are TGTGCCAGCATCGAGGGGAGAGGAAATGAAAAACTGTTTTTT. It encodes CASIEGRGNEKLFF. Variable domain in full (rest from reference TRBV2 and TRBJ1-4): EPEVTQTPSHQVTQMGQEVILRCVPISNHLYFYWYRQILGQKVEFLVSFYNNEISEKSEIFDDQFSVERPDGSNFTLKIRSTKLEDSAMYFCASIEGRGNEKLFFGSGTQLSVL.